What follows are 22 T cell receptor beta chains derived from one specimen sequenced in a study of blood T cell repertoires in COVID-19. Using immunoSEQ multiplex PCR, the repertoire was profiled, and TCRdb retains in-frame clones only, with some absent. Here the sample spans around 270,000 clones, more than 85% being singletons. Sequenced sample: peripheral blood. The source is a woman aged 55-70 years with COVID-19, enrolled during active disease.

The V and J genes are TRBV6-2 or TRBV6-3 and TRBJ1-6; 8 nucleotides line up with TRBD1. Unmatched junction bases numbered 4, after V lost 1 base and J lost 8 bases. The CDR3 extends over 15 amino acids. From germline, CDR1 is MNHEY and CDR2 SVGEGT. The CDR3 loop reads CASSYYRQGHSPLHF. CDR3 nucleotides: TGTGCCAGCAGTTACTATAGACAGGGGCATTCACCCCTCCACTTT.

This sequence joins TRBV4-1 and TRBJ2-2; the match to TRBD2 covers 12 bases. Germline CDR1 MGHRA, CDR2 YSYEKL. The CDR3 is 16 residues long. Losses at the gene ends were 5 bases for V and 7 bases for J; bases not matched to a gene: 8. CDR3 in DNA: TGCGCCAGCAGCACCCGACTAGCGGGAGTGAGCGGGGAGCTGTTTTTT. This encodes CASSTRLAGVSGELFF.

This clone was found once. The V and J genes are TRBV7-9 and TRBJ1-4; D is undetermined. Germline V gene sequence: CDR1 SEHNR, CDR2 FQNEAQ (reference sequence). There are 15 residues in the CDR3. V lost 4 bases to trimming and J lost 8 bases, with 17 bases between them. The CDR3 here is CASSSWASLREKLFF. The CDR3 nucleotides read TGTGCCAGCAGCTCATGGGCATCTTTGCGCGAAAAACTGTTTTTT.

A word on this clone: Other DNA sequences in this sample translate to the same CDR3. The chain combines TRBV9 with TRBJ2-1; 12 bases match TRBD2. Trimming took 4 bases from V and 8 from J; bases not matched to a gene: 13. The CDR3 contains 17 residues. The V gene's germline CDR1 is SGDLS and CDR2 YYNGEE. The CDR3 loop is CASSPGSVPSGRDEQFF. The CDR3 coding sequence is TGTGCCAGCAGCCCAGGAAGCGTGCCTAGCGGGAGGGATGAGCAGTTCTTC. The full variable domain, its missing parts supplied by reference TRBV9 and TRBJ2-1, is DSGVTQTPKHLITATGQRVTLRCSPRSGDLSVYWYQQSLDQGLQFLIQYYNGEERAKGNILERFSAQQFPDLHSELNLSSLELGDSALYFCASSPGSVPSGRDEQFFGPGTRLTVL.

The chain joins TRBV7-6 to TRBJ1-5, with D perhaps matching TRBD1 (6 bases). There are 14 residues in the CDR3. Trimming pared 2 bases from V and 5 bases from J, leaving 10 bases between. From germline, CDR1 is SGHVS and CDR2 FNYEAQ. In nucleotides, the CDR3 is TGTGCCAGCAGCTTACAGGGGTCGGATCAGCCCCAGCATTTT. Translated: CASSLQGSDQPQHF. Looking up the rest from reference TRBV7-6 and TRBJ1-5 gives the full variable domain: GAGVSQSPRYKVTKRGQDVALRCDPISGHVSLYWYRQALGQGPEFLTYFNYEAQQDKSGLPNDRFSAERPEGSISTLTIQRTEQRDSAMYRCASSLQGSDQPQHFGDGTRLSIL.

CDR3 sequence reads: CASSATESVTEAFF. The DNA for the CDR3 is TGTGCCAGCAGTGCGACAGAAAGCGTCACTGAAGCTTTCTTT. The V call is TRBV6-2 or TRBV6-3, the J call TRBJ1-1, with D maybe TRBD1 (5 bases). The CDR3 length is 14 residues. The V gene's germline CDR1 is MNHEY and CDR2 SVGEGT. Trimming cost V 5 bases and J 4 bases, with 14 bases left between them.

This clone was seen once. This rearrangement joins TRBV10-3 to TRBJ2-7, with a weak D call TRBD1 (5 bases). Germline V gene data show CDR1 as ENHRY and CDR2 as SYGVKD. The CDR3 spans 15 residues. V dropped 0 bases and J dropped 4 bases, with 13 bases sitting between them. The CDR3 region is CAISESGLGEYEQYF. In nucleotides, the CDR3 is TGTGCCATCAGTGAGTCGGGTCTAGGGGAATACGAGCAGTACTTC.

The V gene is TRBV7-3, the J gene TRBJ2-1; 9 bases fit TRBD2. This CDR3 contains 15 residues. The ends lost 2 bases at V and 8 bases at J; junction bases unmatched: 7. Germline V lookup: CDR1 SGHTA, CDR2 FQGTGA. The CDR3 bases are TGTGCCAGCAGCTTAGGGGGACTAGCCTCGTATGAGCAGTTCTTC. Its translation is CASSLGGLASYEQFF.

V gene TRBV3-1 (or the pseudogene TRBV3-2) combines with J gene TRBJ1-5; maybe TRBD1 (6 bases). Trimming removed 4 bases from V and 7 bases from J, with 14 bases in between. The CDR3 has 14 residues. The germline gives CDR1 LGHDT, CDR2 YNNKEL (reference sequence). CDR3 protein: CASSRQASGQPQHF. The CDR3 coding sequence is TGTGCCAGCAGCCGACAGGCGTCAGGGCAGCCCCAGCATTTT.

This clone turned up a few times. The chain carries TRBV24-1 and TRBJ1-5, with 7 bases matching TRBD1. The germline CDR1 and CDR2 sequences are KGHDR and SFDVKD. CDR3 length: 13 amino acids. V shed 5 bases and J 7 bases; nucleotides not matched to a gene: 4. Written as DNA, the CDR3 is TGTGCCACCAGTGCACAGGGGAGGCAGCCCCAGCATTTT. This gives the protein CATSAQGRQPQHF.

The chain has TRBV10-3 and TRBJ1-5; TRBD1 might be the D (5 bases). Germline V gene sequence: CDR1 ENHRY, CDR2 SYGVKD. The CDR3 is made up of 14 amino acids. V lost 3 bases and J lost 3, with 9 bases in between. CDR3 nucleotides: TGTGCCATCAGTGACAGGGCTTCCAATCAGCCCCAGCATTTT. Translation gives CAISDRASNQPQHF.

This rearrangement joins TRBV7-9 to TRBJ2-1; a weak D match, TRBD2 (6 bases). This CDR3 has 13 amino acids. Germline loops: CDR1 SEHNR, CDR2 FQNEAQ (reference sequence). V was clipped by 5 bases and J by 4 bases, with 9 bases between them. The CDR3 DNA reads TGTGCCAGCAGCCCGGGAGTTTACAATGAGCAGTTCTTC. Translated: CASSPGVYNEQFF. The entire variable domain, with the rest obtained from reference TRBV7-9 and TRBJ2-1, is as follows: DTGVSQNPRHKITKRGQNVTFRCDPISEHNRLYWYRQTLGQGPEFLTYFQNEAQLEKSRLLSDRFSAERPKGSFSTLEIQRTEQGDSAMYLCASSPGVYNEQFFGPGTRLTVL.

This clone was counted a single time. The rearrangement links TRBV6-1 to TRBJ1-2, with 7 positions matching TRBD1. V was pared by 4 bases and J by 0 bases, with 8 bases of the junction left unmatched. CDR3 length: 16 amino acids. Germline values: CDR1 MNHNS, CDR2 SASEGT. In nucleotides, the CDR3 is TGTGCCAGCAGTGGGGGGACAGTTCAATCTAACTATGGCTACACCTTC. It yields the protein CASSGGTVQSNYGYTF.

The rearrangement joins TRBV28 to TRBJ1-5, with 8 bases fitting TRBD1. From germline, CDR1 is MDHEN and CDR2 SYDVKM. The CDR3 is made up of 14 amino acids. Germline trimming cut 5 bases from V and 4 bases from J; bases unmatched to any gene: 4. The CDR3 nucleotides read TGTGCCAGCAGTAGCGACAGGGGAAATCAGCCCCAGCATTTT. Its protein product is CASSSDRGNQPQHF.

This chain links TRBV16 with TRBJ1-5, with 7 bases identical to TRBD1. Trimming at V came to 0 bases and at J to 0 bases, leaving 5 bases not matched to a gene. Germline assignment: CDR1 KGHSY and CDR2 FQNENV. This CDR3 is 17 amino acids long. The CDR3 loop reads CASSQSRTGYSNQPQHF. The CDR3 region has the DNA TGTGCCAGCAGCCAATCAAGGACAGGATATAGCAATCAGCCCCAGCATTTT.

This clone was counted once. This rearrangement joins TRBV19 to TRBJ2-2, with TRBD2 matching over 9 bases. The germline V gene has CDR1 LNHDA and CDR2 SQIVND (reference sequence). The CDR3 is made up of 15 amino acids. Germline trimming cut 7 bases from V and 2 bases from J; bases unmatched to any gene: 5. CDR3 bases: TGTGCCAGTAAAGGGGGACTAGCTAACACCGGGGAGCTGTTTTTT. Residues: CASKGGLANTGELFF.

The J gene is TRBJ2-7, the V gene TRBV2; perhaps TRBD1 as D (7 bases). V was clipped by 7 bases and J by 3 bases, with 28 bases between them. This CDR3 has 18 residues. The germline V gene has CDR1 SNHLY and CDR2 FYNNEI. CDR3 coding DNA: TGTGCCAGCACCAGGACTTCCGTCAGGGGGGCTAACCTCTACGAGCAGTACTTC. Residues: CASTRTSVRGANLYEQYF.

This clone was counted once. V is TRBV29-1 and J is TRBJ2-5; D possibly corresponds to TRBD1 (6 bases). The CDR3 totals 12 residues. From germline, CDR1 is SQVTM and CDR2 ANQGSEA. V lost 7 bases and J 4 bases, leaving 13 bases between the germline ends. The CDR3 loop is CSASQGRETQYF. The CDR3 bases are TGCAGCGCCAGCCAGGGGCGAGAGACCCAGTACTTC. Complete variable domain (other parts from reference TRBV29-1 and TRBJ2-5): SAVISQKPSRDICQRGTSLTIQCQVDSQVTMMFWYRQQPGQSLTLIATANQGSEATYESGFVIDKFPISRPNLTFSTLTVSNMSPEDSSIYLCSASQGRETQYFGPGTRLLVL.

The chain employs TRBV5-4 and TRBJ1-6; 9 bases align to TRBD1. This CDR3 has 17 amino acids. Per germline, CDR1 SGHNT and CDR2 YYREEE (reference sequence). V shed 2 bases, J shed 2 bases, and the junction held 5 bases outside the gene matches. The CDR3 protein is CASSLQGASPYNSPLHF. The CDR3, as DNA: TGTGCCAGCAGCTTACAGGGGGCGTCTCCCTATAATTCACCCCTCCACTTT.

V is TRBV7-2 and J is TRBJ2-1; 10 bases are shared with TRBD2. V lost 5 bases and J lost 3; bases outside the gene matches: 7. The CDR3 spans 16 residues. Germline-derived CDR1 and CDR2 are SGHTA and FQGNSA. The CDR3 reads CASSRFRTSGYNEQFF. In DNA, the CDR3 is TGTGCCAGCAGCCGCTTCAGGACTAGCGGCTACAATGAGCAGTTCTTC.

This chain connects TRBV30 to TRBJ2-2, with 10 bases aligning to TRBD2. The CDR3 has 16 residues. The V gene's germline CDR1 is GTSNPN and CDR2 SVGIG (reference sequence). V lost 0 bases and J lost 5; bases outside the gene matches: 6. In DNA form, the CDR3 reads TGTGCCTGGAGTGTAAAAGCGGGAGGGGGGACCGGGGAGCTGTTTTTT. It yields the protein CAWSVKAGGGTGELFF.

V and J are TRBV29-1 and TRBJ1-5, with 9 bases matching TRBD1. The junction had 7 bases not matched to a gene; V was cut back by 2 bases and J by 5 bases. CDR3 length equals 15 residues. In germline, CDR1 is SQVTM, CDR2 ANQGSEA. CDR3 in amino acids: CSVEYGTGGDQPQHF. CDR3 sequence (DNA): TGCAGCGTTGAATATGGCACAGGGGGCGATCAGCCCCAGCATTTT.